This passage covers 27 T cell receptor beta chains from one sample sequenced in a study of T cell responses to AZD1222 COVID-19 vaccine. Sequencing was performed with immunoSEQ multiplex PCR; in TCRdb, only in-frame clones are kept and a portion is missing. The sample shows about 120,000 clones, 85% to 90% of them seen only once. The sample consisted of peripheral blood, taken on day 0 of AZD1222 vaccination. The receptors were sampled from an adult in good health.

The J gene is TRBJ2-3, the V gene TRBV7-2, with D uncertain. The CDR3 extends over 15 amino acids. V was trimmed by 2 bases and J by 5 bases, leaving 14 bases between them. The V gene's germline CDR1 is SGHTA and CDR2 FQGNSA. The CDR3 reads CASSLMILDKDTQYF. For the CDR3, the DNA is TGTGCCAGCAGCTTAATGATCCTAGACAAAGATACGCAGTATTTT. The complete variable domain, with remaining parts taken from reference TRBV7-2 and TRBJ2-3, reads GAGVSQSPSNKVTEKGKDVELRCDPISGHTALYWYRQSLGQGLEFLIYFQGNSAPDKSGLPSDRFSAERTGGSVSTLTIQRTQQEDSAVYLCASSLMILDKDTQYFGPGTRLTVL.

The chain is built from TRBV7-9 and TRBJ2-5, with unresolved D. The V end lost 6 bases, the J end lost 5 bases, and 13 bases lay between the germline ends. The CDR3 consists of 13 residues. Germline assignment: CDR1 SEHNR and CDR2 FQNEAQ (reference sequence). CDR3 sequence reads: CASSTWAGETQYF. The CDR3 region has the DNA TGTGCCAGCAGTACATGGGCCGGGGAGACCCAGTACTTC.

The CDR3 bases are TGTGCCAGCAGCTTGCAGGGGGCGAACGAGCAGTACTTC. Its protein is CASSLQGANEQYF. The V gene is TRBV5-6, the J gene TRBJ2-7; 8 bases line up with TRBD1. The CDR3 spans 13 residues. V was pared by 1 base and J by 5 bases, with 2 bases of the junction left unmatched. CDR1 and CDR2 (germline): SGHDT, YYEEEE.

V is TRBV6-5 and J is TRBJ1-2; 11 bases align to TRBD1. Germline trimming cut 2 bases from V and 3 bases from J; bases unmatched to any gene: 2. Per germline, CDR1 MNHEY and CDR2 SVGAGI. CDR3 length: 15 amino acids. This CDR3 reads CASSYGTGGDYGYTF. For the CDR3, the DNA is TGTGCCAGCAGTTACGGGACAGGGGGAGACTATGGCTACACCTTC.

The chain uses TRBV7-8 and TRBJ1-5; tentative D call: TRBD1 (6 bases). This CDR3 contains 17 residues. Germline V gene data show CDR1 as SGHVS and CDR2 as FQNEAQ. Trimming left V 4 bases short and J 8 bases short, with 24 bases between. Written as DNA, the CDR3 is TGTGCCAGCAGCTGGGCGGCCACAGGGACTGCCGGGGAGCCCCAGCATTTT. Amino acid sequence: CASSWAATGTAGEPQHF.

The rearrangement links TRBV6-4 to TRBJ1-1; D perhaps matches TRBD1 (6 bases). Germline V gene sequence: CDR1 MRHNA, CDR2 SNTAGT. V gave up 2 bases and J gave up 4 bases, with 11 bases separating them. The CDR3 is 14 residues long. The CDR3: CASSDGTTGTEAFF. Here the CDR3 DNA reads TGTGCCAGCAGTGACGGGACGACAGGCACTGAAGCTTTCTTT.

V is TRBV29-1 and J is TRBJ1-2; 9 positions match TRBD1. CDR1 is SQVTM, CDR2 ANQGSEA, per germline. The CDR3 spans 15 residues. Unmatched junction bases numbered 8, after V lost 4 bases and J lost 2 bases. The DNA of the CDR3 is TGCAGCGTTGTTCGGTCCGGGACAGGGAACTATGGCTACACCTTC. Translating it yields CSVVRSGTGNYGYTF. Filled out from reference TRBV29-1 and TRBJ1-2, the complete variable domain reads SAVISQKPSRDICQRGTSLTIQCQVDSQVTMMFWYRQQPGQSLTLIATANQGSEATYESGFVIDKFPISRPNLTFSTLTVSNMSPEDSSIYLCSVVRSGTGNYGYTFGSGTRLTVV.

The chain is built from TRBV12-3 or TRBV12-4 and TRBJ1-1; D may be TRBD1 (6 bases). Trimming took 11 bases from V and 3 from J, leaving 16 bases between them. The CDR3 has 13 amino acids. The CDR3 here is CAGKIAGDTEAFF. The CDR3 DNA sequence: TGTGCCGGTAAAATAGCAGGGGACACTGAAGCTTTCTTT.

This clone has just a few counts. CDR3 in amino acids: CAIRPGTSAGTYEQYF. The CDR3 DNA is TGCGCCATCCGGCCCGGGACTAGCGCGGGGACCTACGAGCAGTACTTC. This chain connects TRBV5-1 to TRBJ2-7; 10 nucleotides line up with TRBD2. From germline, CDR1 is SGHRS and CDR2 YFSETQ. The V and J ends lost 9 bases and 2 bases, in that order; junction bases with no gene match: 14. The CDR3 length is 16 residues.

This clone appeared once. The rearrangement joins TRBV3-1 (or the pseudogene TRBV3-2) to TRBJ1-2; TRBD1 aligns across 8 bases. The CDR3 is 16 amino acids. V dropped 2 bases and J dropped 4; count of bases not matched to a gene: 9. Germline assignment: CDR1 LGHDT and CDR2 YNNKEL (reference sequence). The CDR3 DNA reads TGTGCCAGCAGCCAATGGGACAGGAAGGTAATCTATGGCTACACCTTC. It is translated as CASSQWDRKVIYGYTF.

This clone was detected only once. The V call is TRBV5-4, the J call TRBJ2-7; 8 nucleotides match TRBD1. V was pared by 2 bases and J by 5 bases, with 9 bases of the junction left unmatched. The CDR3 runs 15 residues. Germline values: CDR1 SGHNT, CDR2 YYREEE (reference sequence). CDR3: CASSLGDRGYDEQYF. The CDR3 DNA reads TGTGCCAGCAGCTTAGGAGACAGGGGTTATGACGAGCAGTACTTC.

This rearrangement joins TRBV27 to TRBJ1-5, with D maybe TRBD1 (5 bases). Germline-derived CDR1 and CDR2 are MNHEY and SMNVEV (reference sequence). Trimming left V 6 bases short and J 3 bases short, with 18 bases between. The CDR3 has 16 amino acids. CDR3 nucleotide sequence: TGTGCCAGCAGCCGTTTCGGGGGGAGGATCAATCAGCCCCAGCATTTT. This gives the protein CASSRFGGRINQPQHF.

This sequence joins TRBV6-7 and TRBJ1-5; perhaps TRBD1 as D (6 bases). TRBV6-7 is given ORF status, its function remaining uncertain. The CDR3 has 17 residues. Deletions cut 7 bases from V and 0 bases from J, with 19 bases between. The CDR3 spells CASTHPSGQYSNQPQHF. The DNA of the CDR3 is TGTGCCAGCACCCACCCCTCGGGACAATATAGCAATCAGCCCCAGCATTTT.

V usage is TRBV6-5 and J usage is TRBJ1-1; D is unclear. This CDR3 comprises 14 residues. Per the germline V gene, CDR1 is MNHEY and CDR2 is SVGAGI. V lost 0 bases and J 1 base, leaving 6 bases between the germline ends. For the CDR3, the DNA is TGTGCCAGCAGTTACTCAAAAGGGAACACTGAAGCTTTCTTT. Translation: CASSYSKGNTEAFF.

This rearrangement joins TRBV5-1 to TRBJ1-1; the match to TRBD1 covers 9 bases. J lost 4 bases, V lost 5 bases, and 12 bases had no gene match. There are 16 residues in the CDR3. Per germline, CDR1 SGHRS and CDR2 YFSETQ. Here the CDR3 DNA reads TGCGCCAGCAGAACCGACAGGGGGGTATTAGGCACTGAAGCTTTCTTT. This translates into CASRTDRGVLGTEAFF.

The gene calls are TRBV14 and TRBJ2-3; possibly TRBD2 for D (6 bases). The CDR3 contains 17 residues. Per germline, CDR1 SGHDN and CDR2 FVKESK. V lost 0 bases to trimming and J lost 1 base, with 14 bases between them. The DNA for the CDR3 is TGTGCCAGCAGCCAAGAGACGGGGGTGAGGGGCACAGATACGCAGTATTTT. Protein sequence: CASSQETGVRGTDTQYF.

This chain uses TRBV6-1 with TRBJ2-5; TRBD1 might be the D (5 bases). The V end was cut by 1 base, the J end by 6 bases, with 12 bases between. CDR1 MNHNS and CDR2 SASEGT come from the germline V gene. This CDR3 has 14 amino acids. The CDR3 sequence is CASSEGSREQTQYF. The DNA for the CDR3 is TGTGCCAGCAGTGAAGGGAGCAGGGAACAGACCCAGTACTTC.

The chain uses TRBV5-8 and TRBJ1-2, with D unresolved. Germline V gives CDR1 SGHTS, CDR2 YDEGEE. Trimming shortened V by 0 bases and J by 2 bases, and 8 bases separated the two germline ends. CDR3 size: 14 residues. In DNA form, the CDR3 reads TGTGCCAGCAGCTTGGCAAGCAGGAACTATGGCTACACCTTC. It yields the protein CASSLASRNYGYTF. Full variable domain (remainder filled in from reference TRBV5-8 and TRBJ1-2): EAGVTQSPTHLIKTRGQQATLRCSPISGHTSVYWYQQALGLGLQFLLWYDEGEERNRGNFPPRFSGRQFPNYSSELNVNALELEDSALYLCASSLASRNYGYTFGSGTRLTVV.

The CDR3 is CASDTGGGPADTQYF. The CDR3 DNA reads TGCGCCAGCGATACAGGGGGCGGGCCGGCAGATACGCAGTATTTT. V is TRBV5-1 and J is TRBJ2-3; TRBD1 agrees at 9 bases. Per germline, CDR1 SGHRS and CDR2 YFSETQ. The junction had 10 bases not matched to a gene; V was cut back by 7 bases and J by 4 bases. The CDR3 loop spans 15 amino acids.

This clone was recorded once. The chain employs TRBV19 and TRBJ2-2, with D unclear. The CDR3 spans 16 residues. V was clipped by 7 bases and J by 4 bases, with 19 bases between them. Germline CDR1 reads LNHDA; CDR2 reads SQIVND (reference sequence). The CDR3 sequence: CASIQSRRGATGELFF. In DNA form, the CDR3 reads TGTGCCAGTATCCAGTCCCGGAGAGGCGCCACCGGGGAGCTGTTTTTT. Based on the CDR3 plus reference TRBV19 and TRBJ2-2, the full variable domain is DGGITQSPKYLFRKEGQNVTLSCEQNLNHDAMYWYRQDPGQGLRLIYYSQIVNDFQKGDIAEGYSVSREKKESFPLTVTSAQKNPTAFYLCASIQSRRGATGELFFGEGSRLTVL.

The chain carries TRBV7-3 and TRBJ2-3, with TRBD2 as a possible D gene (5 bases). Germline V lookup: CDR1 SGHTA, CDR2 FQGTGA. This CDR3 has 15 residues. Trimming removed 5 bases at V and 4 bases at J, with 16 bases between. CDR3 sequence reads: CASSADGLPSDTQYF. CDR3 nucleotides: TGTGCCAGCAGCGCGGACGGACTGCCCTCAGATACGCAGTATTTT. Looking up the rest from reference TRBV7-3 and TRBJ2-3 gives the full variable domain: GAGVSQTPSNKVTEKGKYVELRCDPISGHTALYWYRQSLGQGPEFLIYFQGTGAADDSGLPNDRFFAVRPEGSVSTLKIQRTERGDSAVYLCASSADGLPSDTQYFGPGTRLTVL.

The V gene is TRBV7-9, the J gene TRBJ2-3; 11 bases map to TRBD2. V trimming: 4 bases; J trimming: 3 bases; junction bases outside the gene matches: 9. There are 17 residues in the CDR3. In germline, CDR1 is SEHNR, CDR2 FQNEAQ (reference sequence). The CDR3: CASSSYSGGAWTDTQYF. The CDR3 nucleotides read TGTGCCAGCAGCTCGTATAGCGGGGGGGCCTGGACAGATACGCAGTATTTT.

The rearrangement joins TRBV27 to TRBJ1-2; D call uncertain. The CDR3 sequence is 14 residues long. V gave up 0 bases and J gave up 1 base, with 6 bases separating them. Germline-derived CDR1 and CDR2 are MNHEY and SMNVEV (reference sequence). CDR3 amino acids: CASSLSDSNYGYTF. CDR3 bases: TGTGCCAGCAGTTTATCCGATAGTAACTATGGCTACACCTTC.

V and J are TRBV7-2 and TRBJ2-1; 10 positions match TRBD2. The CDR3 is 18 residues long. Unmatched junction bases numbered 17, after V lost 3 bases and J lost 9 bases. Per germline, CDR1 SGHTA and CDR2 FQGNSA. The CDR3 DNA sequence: TGTGCCAGCAGCTTTCGATATAGTTCTAGCGGGAGTGGTAGTGAGCAGTTCTTC. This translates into CASSFRYSSSGSGSEQFF.

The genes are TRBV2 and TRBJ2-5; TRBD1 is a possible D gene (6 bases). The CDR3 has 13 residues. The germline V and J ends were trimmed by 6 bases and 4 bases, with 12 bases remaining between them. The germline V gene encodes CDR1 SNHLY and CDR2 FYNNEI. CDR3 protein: CASRDSGRETQYF. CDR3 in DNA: TGTGCCAGCAGGGACAGCGGTCGAGAGACCCAGTACTTC.

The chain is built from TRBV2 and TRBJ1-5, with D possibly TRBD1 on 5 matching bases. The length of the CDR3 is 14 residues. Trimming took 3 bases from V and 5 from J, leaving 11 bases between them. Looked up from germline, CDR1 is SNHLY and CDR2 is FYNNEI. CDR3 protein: CASSEVTTDQPQHF. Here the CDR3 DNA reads TGTGCCAGCAGTGAGGTAACGACAGATCAGCCCCAGCATTTT.

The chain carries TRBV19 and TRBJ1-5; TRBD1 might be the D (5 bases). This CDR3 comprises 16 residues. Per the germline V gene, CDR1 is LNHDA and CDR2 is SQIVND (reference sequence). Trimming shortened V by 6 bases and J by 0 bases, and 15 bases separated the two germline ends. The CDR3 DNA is TGTGCCAGTAGCCGGGACGGATCTTATAGCAATCAGCCCCAGCATTTT. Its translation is CASSRDGSYSNQPQHF.